One sample yielded the 19 T cell receptor beta chains listed below, sequenced in a study of blood T cell repertoires in COVID-19. TCRdb's table, derived via immunoSEQ multiplex PCR, lists solely in-frame clones and lacks some. In the table there are about 140,000 clones, around 83% of which are singletons. Sequenced sample: peripheral blood. The origin of the receptors is a woman aged 60-70 years with acute or convalescent COVID-19.

This clone was observed a few times. This chain joins TRBV10-3 and TRBJ2-3; TRBD1 is a possible D gene (5 bases). The CDR3 sequence is 14 residues long. The V end was cut by 2 bases, the J end by 3 bases, with 9 bases between. Germline V lookup: CDR1 ENHRY, CDR2 SYGVKD. CDR3 residues: CAISEPRQTDTQYF. In DNA, the CDR3 is TGTGCCATCAGTGAGCCGAGACAGACAGATACGCAGTATTTT.

The chain joins TRBV11-2 to TRBJ1-6; D perhaps matches TRBD1 (6 bases). V lost 5 bases, J lost 14 bases, and 25 bases lay in between. CDR1 and CDR2 (germline): SGHAT, FQNNGV. The CDR3 spans 16 residues. CDR3 sequence reads: CASSKGGGIAGKALHF. The CDR3 DNA reads TGTGCCAGCAGCAAAGGGGGGGGCATCGCCGGAAAGGCCCTCCACTTT.

The chain employs TRBV5-6 and TRBJ2-1; TRBD2 agrees at 12 bases. The V gene's germline CDR1 is SGHDT and CDR2 YYEEEE. V lost 5 bases to trimming and J lost 0 bases; unmatched junction nucleotides: 9. This CDR3 region has 18 residues. CDR3: CASSQLAGGSSSYNEQFF. The CDR3 DNA reads as TGTGCCAGCAGTCAACTAGCGGGGGGCTCGAGCTCCTACAATGAGCAGTTCTTC.

The chain recombines TRBV24-1 with TRBJ1-2; D not certain. The CDR3 covers 14 residues. Germline CDR1 is KGHDR and CDR2 is SFDVKD. V shed 1 base and J shed 8 bases, with 13 bases lying between them. This chain's CDR3 is CATSDLGRAEGYTF. CDR3 nucleotides: TGTGCCACCAGTGATTTAGGGAGAGCTGAGGGCTACACCTTC.

The chain carries TRBV6-2 or TRBV6-3 and TRBJ2-3; D uncertain. Germline values: CDR1 MNHEY, CDR2 SVGEGT. The CDR3 length is 14 residues. Trimming removed 0 bases at V and 0 bases at J, with 4 bases between. As DNA, the CDR3 is TGTGCCAGCAGTTACTCTTCAAGCACAGATACGCAGTATTTT. The encoded protein is CASSYSSSTDTQYF.

In its sample, this clone was seen once. This chain connects TRBV18 to TRBJ2-2; no clear D. CDR1 KGHSH and CDR2 LQKENI come from the germline V gene. This CDR3 comprises 15 residues. Deletions cut 0 bases from V and 1 base from J, with 6 bases between. The CDR3 is CASSPPPGNTGELFF. CDR3 nucleotides: TGTGCCAGCTCACCACCGCCGGGGAACACCGGGGAGCTGTTTTTT.

This sequence joins TRBV9 and TRBJ2-1; 10 bases map to TRBD2. The CDR3 runs 17 residues. V lost 0 bases to trimming and J lost 8 bases; unmatched junction nucleotides: 11. CDR1 SGDLS and CDR2 YYNGEE come from the germline V gene. The CDR3 loop reads CASSVDPLAGARDEQFF. In nucleotides, the CDR3 is TGTGCCAGCAGCGTAGATCCCCTAGCGGGGGCTAGGGATGAGCAGTTCTTC.

In this sample, this clone turned up once. The V gene is TRBV11-3, the J gene TRBJ2-1, with 8 bases matching TRBD1. Germline CDR1 SGHNT, CDR2 YENEEA. This CDR3 contains 14 residues. The V segment lost 4 bases and the J segment 8 bases; nucleotides outside the gene matches: 7. The CDR3, as DNA: TGTGCCAGCAGCTCCCGGACAGGGCTCGATGAGCAGTTCTTC. Protein: CASSSRTGLDEQFF.

The rearrangement links TRBV19 to TRBJ1-1; a possible D gene is TRBD1 (6 bases). V was shortened by 7 bases and J by 3 bases, with 12 bases between the two germline ends. This CDR3 comprises 13 residues. Per the germline V gene, CDR1 is LNHDA and CDR2 is SQIVND (reference sequence). CDR3 in DNA: TGTGCCAGTAACCACCAGGGGTACACTGAAGCTTTCTTT. Its translation is CASNHQGYTEAFF.

The chain joins TRBV28 to TRBJ2-5; 12 positions agree with TRBD1. Germline loops: CDR1 MDHEN, CDR2 SYDVKM. The CDR3 totals 17 residues. Trimming cost V 5 bases and J 1 base; bases outside gene matches: 8. The CDR3 sequence: CASSIPGQGAPQETQYF. CDR3 DNA: TGTGCCAGCAGTATCCCGGGACAGGGGGCCCCCCAAGAGACCCAGTACTTC.

The chain joins TRBV7-3 to TRBJ2-3; the match to TRBD2 covers 8 bases. The germline V gene encodes CDR1 SGHTA and CDR2 FQGTGA. The CDR3 sequence is 15 residues long. The J segment lost 5 bases and the V segment lost 4 bases, leaving 8 bases of the junction unmatched. CDR3 amino acids: CASSSAGGEIDTQYF. As DNA, the CDR3 is TGTGCCAGCAGCTCCGCGGGGGGAGAGATAGATACGCAGTATTTT.

The rearrangement uses TRBV7-2 and TRBJ2-7; 9 bases fit TRBD2. The germline gives CDR1 SGHTA, CDR2 FQGNSA. The CDR3 loop spans 16 amino acids. V lost 5 bases and J lost 3; bases outside the gene matches: 11. The CDR3 region is CASSAWAGGPIYEQYF. The CDR3 DNA reads as TGTGCCAGCAGCGCCTGGGCGGGGGGGCCAATCTACGAGCAGTACTTC.

The V call is TRBV28, the J call TRBJ1-1, with TRBD1 as a possible D gene (5 bases). Germline V lookup: CDR1 MDHEN, CDR2 SYDVKM. V lost 3 bases to trimming and J lost 6 bases, with 17 bases between them. The CDR3 runs to 15 residues. CDR3 loop: CASSFGGVVVSEAFF. The CDR3, as DNA: TGTGCCAGCAGTTTCGGGGGTGTGGTGGTCTCTGAAGCTTTCTTT.

This chain uses TRBV2 with TRBJ2-1, with 8 bases aligning to TRBD2. The germline V gene has CDR1 SNHLY and CDR2 FYNNEI. The CDR3 is 17 residues long. The junction had 11 bases not matched to a gene; V was cut back by 3 bases and J by 4 bases. The CDR3 region is CASSEASSGGFYNEQFF. DNA of the CDR3: TGTGCCAGCAGTGAGGCCTCAAGCGGGGGCTTTTACAATGAGCAGTTCTTC.

The J gene is TRBJ1-2, the V gene TRBV7-9, with no clear D. The CDR3 covers 14 residues. V dropped 2 bases and J dropped 0 bases, with 7 bases sitting between them. The germline V gene encodes CDR1 SEHNR and CDR2 FQNEAQ (reference sequence). The CDR3 loop reads CASSLLAPNYGYTF. The CDR3 nucleotides are TGTGCCAGCAGCTTACTGGCTCCTAACTATGGCTACACCTTC.

This clone was counted a single time. The chain couples TRBV7-3 to TRBJ2-3; 7 nucleotides agree with TRBD2. This CDR3 region has 15 residues. CDR1 and CDR2 from the germline V gene are SGHTA and FQGTGA. V lost 5 bases, J lost 2 bases, and 7 bases stayed unmatched. The CDR3 sequence is CASSPLSGTTDTQYF. CDR3 sequence (DNA): TGTGCCAGCAGCCCCCTCAGCGGGACCACAGATACGCAGTATTTT.

A note on this clone: The sample contains more than one DNA sequence encoding this CDR3. In DNA, the CDR3 is TGTGCCAGTAGGGACAGGGGGCGGGAGGATACGCAGTATTTT. Its protein product is CASRDRGREDTQYF. The gene calls are TRBV19 and TRBJ2-3, with 11 bases aligning to TRBD1. CDR1 and CDR2 (germline): LNHDA, SQIVND (reference sequence). The CDR3 has 14 amino acids. V gave up 6 bases and J gave up 6 bases; unmatched junction bases: 5.

This clone appeared once. This sequence joins TRBV5-4 and TRBJ2-7, with 8 bases lining up with TRBD1. CDR3 length equals 15 residues. J was trimmed by 3 bases and V by 1 base; bases with no gene match: 6. Germline CDR1 reads SGHNT; CDR2 reads YYREEE (reference sequence). This chain's CDR3 is CASSLSGGFGYEQYF. CDR3 DNA sequence: TGTGCCAGCAGCTTGTCAGGGGGCTTTGGCTACGAGCAGTACTTC.

The chain is built from TRBV7-8 and TRBJ1-3; no clear D gene. V was clipped by 6 bases and J by 6 bases, with 9 bases between them. Germline CDR1 and CDR2: SGHVS and FQNEAQ. This CDR3 has 12 residues. CDR3 sequence (DNA): TGTGCCAGCAGACACCAGGAAAACACCATATATTTT. It is translated as CASRHQENTIYF.